The clone carrying this T cell receptor (beta chain) was seen at least ten times. These data belong to a study of T-cell memory formation after mild COVID-19. TCRdb independently ran MiXCR on the 5' RACE reads; one entry per CDR3 protein. This sample has some 300,000 distinct CDR3 sequences, with roughly a fifth found just once. The receptor was derived from a young man who had mild COVID-19 (a few samples of this study predate the infection). Cell type and time point are not known. The sequenced sample consisted of PBMCs or a T cell subset sorted from them (not recorded which).

The DNA of the CDR3 is TGTGCCAGCAGAACCACCGGGACCCTAGTGACCCAGTACTTC. Translating gives CASRTTGTLVTQYF. This chain joins TRBV12-3 or TRBV12-4 and TRBJ2-5, with D perhaps TRBD1 or TRBD2 (5 bases each). This CDR3 contains 14 residues. V shed 6 bases and J shed 7 bases, with 18 bases lying between them.